This entry lists 27 T cell receptor beta chains sequenced from one sample in a study of follicular helper T cells after annual influenza vaccination. The repertoire was sequenced with immunoSEQ multiplex PCR; TCRdb's copy has only in-frame clones and lacks some. The sample yields roughly 9,900 clones, about 80% seen once. Time point reported: 2013-2014 season, 7 days after vaccination. Specimen: CXCR5- memory CD4+ T cells sorted from blood, collected 7 days after influenza vaccination. Source of these receptors: an adult who received the influenza vaccine.

The rearrangement joins TRBV6-6 to TRBJ1-2, with D uncertain. Looked up from germline, CDR1 is MNHNY and CDR2 is SVGAGI (reference sequence). This CDR3 contains 15 residues. The V end lost 6 bases, the J end lost 1 base, and 15 bases lay between the germline ends. This chain's CDR3 is CASSPRRRNNYGYTF. The CDR3 region has the DNA TGTGCCAGCAGCCCAAGAAGACGGAATAACTATGGCTACACCTTC.

The chain is built from TRBV2 and TRBJ1-5, with 7 positions matching TRBD1. Germline V gene sequence: CDR1 SNHLY, CDR2 FYNNEI. J gave up 4 bases and V 6 bases, and 6 bases lay outside the gene matches. CDR3 length: 14 amino acids. The CDR3 bases are TGTGCCAGCAGGGGTACAGGGGTAAATCAGCCCCAGCATTTT. Translated, it gives CASRGTGVNQPQHF.

This clone was observed a handful of times. This chain connects TRBV11-3 to TRBJ2-2; D remains ambiguous. Germline CDR1 SGHNT, CDR2 YENEEA. V lost 6 bases and J lost 3, with 14 bases in between. The CDR3 length is 15 residues. The CDR3: CASRSTQTDTGELFF. For the CDR3, the DNA is TGTGCCAGCAGATCGACGCAGACTGACACCGGGGAGCTGTTTTTT.

The chain couples TRBV28 to TRBJ2-7; TRBD1 aligns across 8 bases. CDR1 MDHEN and CDR2 SYDVKM come from the germline V gene. The CDR3 is made up of 12 amino acids. The ends lost 7 bases at V and 3 bases at J; junction bases unmatched: 2. CDR3 residues: CASKTGGYEQYF. The CDR3 DNA reads as TGTGCCAGCAAAACAGGGGGCTACGAGCAGTACTTC.

The chain employs TRBV5-6 and TRBJ2-7, with TRBD2 identical over 7 bases. Trimming at V came to 1 base and at J to 4 bases, leaving 2 bases not matched to a gene. The length of the CDR3 is 13 residues. Germline assignment: CDR1 SGHDT and CDR2 YYEEEE. The CDR3 DNA follows: TGTGCCAGCAGCTTGAGCGGGACTTACGAGCAGTACTTC. It specifies CASSLSGTYEQYF.

The J gene is TRBJ2-7, the V gene TRBV6-5; D is unresolved. CDR1 and CDR2 (germline): MNHEY, SVGAGI. The CDR3 spans 14 residues. Trimming took 5 bases from V and 0 from J, leaving 11 bases between them. The CDR3 loop is CASSPTRSSYEQYF. The CDR3, as DNA: TGTGCCAGCAGTCCCACGCGGAGCTCCTACGAGCAGTACTTC.

The chain recombines TRBV7-2 with TRBJ2-7, with D perhaps matching TRBD1 or TRBD2 (6 bases each). In germline, CDR1 is SGHTA, CDR2 FQGNSA. V was trimmed by 1 base and J by 5 bases, leaving 12 bases between them. CDR3 size: 14 residues. CDR3 loop: CASSLGGASNEQYF. The CDR3 bases are TGTGCCAGCAGCTTAGGGGGGGCGAGCAACGAGCAGTACTTC. Full variable domain (rest looked up from reference TRBV7-2 and TRBJ2-7): GAGVSQSPSNKVTEKGKDVELRCDPISGHTALYWYRQSLGQGLEFLIYFQGNSAPDKSGLPSDRFSAERTGGSVSTLTIQRTQQEDSAVYLCASSLGGASNEQYFGPGTRLTVT.

This clone has only a few counts. The chain combines TRBV28 with TRBJ2-6, with 8 bases that match TRBD1. Germline assignment: CDR1 MDHEN and CDR2 SYDVKM. The V segment lost 6 bases and the J segment 4 bases; nucleotides outside the gene matches: 11. There are 17 residues in the CDR3. CDR3 in DNA: TGTGCCAGCAGCCGCCCTCAGGGGGCGGCAGGGGCCAACGTCCTGACTTTC. Its translation is CASSRPQGAAGANVLTF.

The chain joins TRBV9 to TRBJ2-2, with D unresolved. Trimming cost V 0 bases and J 5 bases, with 14 bases left between them. Germline values: CDR1 SGDLS, CDR2 YYNGEE. CDR3 size: 16 residues. The CDR3 spells CASSVATGVGTGELFF. In DNA form, the CDR3 reads TGTGCCAGCAGCGTAGCTACTGGGGTCGGTACCGGGGAGCTGTTTTTT.

The chain recombines TRBV5-1 with TRBJ1-1; weak D call: TRBD1 (6 bases). This CDR3 has 15 amino acids. V lost 0 bases to trimming and J lost 6 bases, with 15 bases between them. CDR1 is SGHRS and CDR2 is YFSETQ in the germline V gene. CDR3 nucleotide sequence: TGCGCCAGCAGCTTGGTGGCAGGGGACCCCCCTGAAGCTTTCTTT. Its translation is CASSLVAGDPPEAFF. Variable domain in full (rest from reference TRBV5-1 and TRBJ1-1): KAGVTQTPRYLIKTRGQQVTLSCSPISGHRSVSWYQQTPGQGLQFLFEYFSETQRNKGNFPGRFSGRQFSNSRSEMNVSTLELGDSALYLCASSLVAGDPPEAFFGQGTRLTVV.

The V gene is TRBV28, the J gene TRBJ1-1, with D possibly being TRBD1 (6 bases). Trimming took off 5 bases at V and 3 bases at J, with 16 bases between the two ends. Germline-derived CDR1 and CDR2 are MDHEN and SYDVKM. The CDR3 runs to 15 residues. CDR3 sequence: CASSTNRVGDTEAFF. CDR3 in DNA: TGTGCCAGCAGTACAAACAGGGTCGGAGACACTGAAGCTTTCTTT.

This clone was seen a few times. CDR3 sequence reads: CASSLTPLGYEQYF. The DNA of the CDR3 is TGTGCCAGCAGCTTAACCCCTTTGGGGTACGAGCAGTACTTC. The chain couples TRBV7-2 to TRBJ2-7; D is unresolved. Trimming stripped 2 bases from V and 4 bases from J, with 12 bases between. Germline V gene sequence: CDR1 SGHTA, CDR2 FQGNSA. The CDR3 is made up of 14 amino acids.

The chain has TRBV30 and TRBJ1-5, with a weak D call TRBD1 (6 bases). V was clipped by 0 bases and J by 5 bases, with 8 bases between them. The CDR3 is made up of 13 amino acids. Germline V gene data show CDR1 as GTSNPN and CDR2 as SVGIG (reference sequence). CDR3 sequence (DNA): TGTGCCTGGAGTGTACAGGGTCATCAGCCCCAGCATTTT. Amino acids: CAWSVQGHQPQHF.

The V gene is TRBV5-1, the J gene TRBJ1-2; TRBD1 matches at 9 bases. The CDR3 extends over 13 amino acids. The trim removed 4 bases at V and 2 bases at J, leaving 0 bases unmatched. Germline assignment: CDR1 SGHRS and CDR2 YFSETQ. CDR3 in DNA: TGCGCCAGCAGCGGACAGGGGAACTATGGCTACACCTTC. Translating it yields CASSGQGNYGYTF.

This clone has a handful of counts. The V gene is TRBV7-8, the J gene TRBJ2-7; no reliable D call. The CDR3 runs 12 residues. V lost 1 base and J lost 1, with 2 bases in between. Germline CDR1 and CDR2: SGHVS and FQNEAQ. The CDR3 reads CASSLGSYEQYF. CDR3 DNA: TGTGCCAGCAGCTTAGGATCCTACGAGCAGTACTTC.

V gene TRBV5-1 combines with J gene TRBJ2-5; no reliable D call. CDR1 is SGHRS, CDR2 YFSETQ, per germline. Trimming removed 4 bases at V and 4 bases at J, with 11 bases between. The CDR3 is made up of 13 amino acids. The CDR3 sequence is CASSPPAGETQYF. The CDR3 nucleotides read TGCGCCAGCAGCCCCCCGGCAGGAGAGACCCAGTACTTC.

This clone was observed a handful of times. The rearrangement uses TRBV6-1 and TRBJ2-7, with 10 bases lining up with TRBD2. The junction had 6 bases not matched to a gene; V was cut back by 6 bases and J by 1 base. The CDR3 is 15 residues long. Germline CDR1 MNHNS, CDR2 SASEGT. The CDR3 sequence: CASSSRTSGSYEQYF. The DNA for the CDR3 is TGTGCCAGCAGCTCAAGGACTAGCGGTTCCTACGAGCAGTACTTC.

The rearrangement uses TRBV28 and TRBJ1-1; D is undetermined. Germline V gives CDR1 MDHEN, CDR2 SYDVKM. This CDR3 contains 12 residues. The ends were cut back, 2 bases at V and 5 bases at J, with 6 bases in the middle. CDR3 nucleotide sequence: TGTGCCAGCAGTTTACGGGGTACTGAAGCTTTCTTT. Translated, it gives CASSLRGTEAFF.

CDR3 nucleotides: TGTGCCAGCAGTCCACAGGGGGGAATAAGCACAGATACGCAGTATTTT. It is translated as CASSPQGGISTDTQYF. This chain uses TRBV27 with TRBJ2-3; TRBD1 matches 8 bases. V gave up 5 bases and J gave up 0 bases; unmatched junction bases: 7. CDR1 MNHEY and CDR2 SMNVEV come from the germline V gene (reference sequence). The CDR3 runs to 16 residues.

The chain uses TRBV5-1 and TRBJ2-1, with a weak D call TRBD2 (6 bases). Trimming left V 4 bases short and J 1 base short, with 24 bases between. Germline V gene data show CDR1 as SGHRS and CDR2 as YFSETQ. The CDR3 length is 19 residues. CDR3 coding DNA: TGCGCCAGCAGCCCGGGACTTCTTCTCAAAAGTGGGTCCTACAATGAGCAGTTCTTC. Protein product: CASSPGLLLKSGSYNEQFF.

The rearrangement links TRBV6-5 to TRBJ1-2; unclear D gene. Trimming took off 5 bases at V and 8 bases at J, with 15 bases between the two ends. Germline loops: CDR1 MNHEY, CDR2 SVGAGI. This CDR3 region has 13 residues. DNA for the CDR3: TGTGCCAGCAGTAATACAGTGACCGGGGGCTACACCTTC. It yields the protein CASSNTVTGGYTF.

This rearrangement joins TRBV11-3 to TRBJ2-1; the D gene is possibly TRBD2 (5 bases). The CDR3 is made up of 15 amino acids. With 5 bases removed from V and 0 bases from J, the gap between germline ends came to 11 bases. Per the germline V gene, CDR1 is SGHNT and CDR2 is YENEEA. In DNA, the CDR3 is TGTGCCAGCAGCCCTAGAGGGAGCTCCTACAATGAGCAGTTCTTC. This sequence encodes CASSPRGSSYNEQFF.

This chain joins TRBV4-2 and TRBJ1-2; D is uncertain. The CDR3 spans 15 residues. CDR1 LGHNA and CDR2 YNFKEQ come from the germline V gene. Trimming cost V 0 bases and J 2 bases, with 10 bases left between them. DNA for the CDR3: TGTGCCAGCAGCCAAGAGGGGTCGAAAAACTATGGCTACACCTTC. Its translation is CASSQEGSKNYGYTF.

The chain combines TRBV27 with TRBJ2-5; tentatively, D is TRBD2 (5 bases). The CDR3 consists of 12 residues. V gave up 5 bases and J gave up 7 bases, with 11 bases separating them. CDR1 and CDR2 (germline): MNHEY, SMNVEV (reference sequence). The CDR3 is CASSPPSGTQYF. As DNA, the CDR3 is TGTGCCAGCAGTCCCCCAAGCGGGACCCAGTACTTC.

The chain uses TRBV18 and TRBJ2-1; weak D call: TRBD2 (6 bases). The CDR3 runs to 15 residues. V was cut by 9 bases and J by 7 bases, with 22 bases left in between. Germline CDR1 is KGHSH and CDR2 is LQKENI. Here the CDR3 DNA reads TGTGCCAGTAAGATTTCGCGGGAAGGTTTAAATGAGCAGTTCTTC. As protein: CASKISREGLNEQFF.

The chain is built from TRBV18 and TRBJ2-3; 8 nucleotides agree with TRBD2. Germline assignment: CDR1 KGHSH and CDR2 LQKENI. The ends lost 5 bases at V and 4 bases at J; junction bases unmatched: 5. The CDR3 totals 14 residues. Written as DNA, the CDR3 is TGTGCCAGCTCAAGGACTAGCAGCTCAGATACGCAGTATTTT. It translates to CASSRTSSSDTQYF.

The chain is built from TRBV6-5 and TRBJ1-1, with a tentative D call TRBD1 (5 bases). Germline V gene data show CDR1 as MNHEY and CDR2 as SVGAGI. The ends were cut back, 6 bases at V and 1 base at J, with 15 bases in the middle. CDR3 length: 15 amino acids. The DNA for the CDR3 is TGTGCCAGCAGCACAATCCGGGGGGAGAACACTGAAGCTTTCTTT. Its protein product is CASSTIRGENTEAFF.